The rows below give T cell receptor beta chains drawn from one sample of a study of T cell changes during pregnancy in multiple sclerosis. Assay used: immunoSEQ multiplex PCR; TCRdb lists only in-frame clones, some missing. The sample lists 30,000 to 45,000 clones; approximately 90% were seen once. Source: CD8+ T cells from peripheral blood mononuclear cells, taken before pregnancy. The source of these receptors is a female donor with multiple sclerosis, enrolled in a pregnancy study. Each CDR3 is given with its conserved first and last residue. A D gene is named only where the DNA matches it firmly. Not all rows give a size; the values are once, few, many and, for expanded clones, a class.

V gene	D gene	clone size	J gene	CDR3 DNA	CDR3 protein
TRBV5-1	NA	once	TRBJ2-7	TGCGCCAGCAGCTTCCGGTTCGACGAGCAGTACTTC	CASSFRFDEQYF
TRBV4-1	TRBD1	NA	TRBJ1-4	TGCGCCACATCTCCAGGGGGCGGTGAAAAACTGTTTTTT	CATSPGGGEKLFF
TRBV7-9	TRBD1	few	TRBJ1-4	TGTGCCAGCAGCTCATCGGGACAGTATAATGAAAAACTGTTTTTT	CASSSSGQYNEKLFF
TRBV7-9	NA	NA	TRBJ2-1	TGTGCCAGCAGCTTCTCAGGGGGGAATGAGCAGTTCTTC	CASSFSGGNEQFF
TRBV13	NA	NA	TRBJ2-1	TGTGCCAGCAGCTTACGTGGACAACACAATGAGCAGTTCTTC	CASSLRGQHNEQFF
TRBV27	NA	NA	TRBJ1-1	TGTGCCAGCAGTGTATCGCGCAGCGGGAAGACTGAAGCTTTCTTT	CASSVSRSGKTEAFF
TRBV7-9	NA	NA	TRBJ2-4	TGTGCCAGCAGCTTAGTAGAGGCCGAGGCCAAAAACATTCAGTACTTC	CASSLVEAEAKNIQYF
TRBV11-2	TRBD1	NA	TRBJ2-7	TGTGCCAGCAGCTTAAGGACAGGGGAGTTGTACGAGCAGTACTTC	CASSLRTGELYEQYF
TRBV4-1	TRBD1	NA	TRBJ2-7	TGCGCCAGCAGCCTTTCGGGACAGGGCAAATACTTC	CASSLSGQGKYF
TRBV7-8	NA	NA	TRBJ1-4	TGTGCCAGCAGCTCTGGTGGACTCTCAACTAATGAAAAACTGTTTTTT	CASSSGGLSTNEKLFF
TRBV2	TRBD1	NA	TRBJ1-1	TGTGCCAGCAGTAACCGCCGACAGGGGGTATTGAACACTGAAGCTTTCTTT	CASSNRRQGVLNTEAFF
TRBV27	NA	NA	TRBJ2-7	TGTGCCAGCAGTTTACTCCCCGACAGCACCTACGAGCAGTACTTC	CASSLLPDSTYEQYF
TRBV6-1	NA	NA	TRBJ2-7	TGTGCCAGCAGCGACTTCAGAACCTACGAGCAGTACTTC	CASSDFRTYEQYF
TRBV6-6	TRBD2	NA	TRBJ2-1	TGTGCCAGCAGTTCCAGAGAGGCGGGAGTGCATGAGCAGTTCTTC	CASSSREAGVHEQFF
TRBV6-5	TRBD1	NA	TRBJ1-5	TGTGCCACCTTGGGACAGGGTAGCAATCAGCCCCAGCATTTT	CATLGQGSNQPQHF
TRBV4-1	NA	NA	TRBJ2-1	TGCGCCAGCAGCCTCGGCCGGCTAGATGTCAATGAGCAGTTCTTC	CASSLGRLDVNEQFF
TRBV6-5	NA	once	TRBJ1-1	TGTGCCAGCAGTTACCGGGACAACTATGAAGCTTTCTTT	CASSYRDNYEAFF
TRBV30	TRBD2	few	TRBJ2-1	TGTGCCTGGAGGCCTGTGGGGGGGACTAGCGGGAGTTCGAGATCCTACAATGAGCAGTTCTTC	CAWRPVGGTSGSSRSYNEQFF
TRBV27	TRBD1	NA	TRBJ1-1	TGTGCCAGCAGTTTGGGACAGGGGGCTGAAGCTTTCTTT	CASSLGQGAEAFF
TRBV9	TRBD1	NA	TRBJ1-6	TGTGCCAGCAGCATCGCCGGGACAGCCGATTCACCCCTCCACTTT	CASSIAGTADSPLHF
TRBV11-2	NA	NA	TRBJ2-1	TGTGCCAGCAGCCGGGGAGAGGGTGTTGAGCAGTTCTTC	CASSRGEGVEQFF
TRBV27	TRBD2	NA	TRBJ2-5	TGTGCCAGCAGTTTCCTTAGCGGGGCCGGCAAGACCCAGTACTTC	CASSFLSGAGKTQYF
TRBV6-4	NA	NA	TRBJ1-1	TGTGCCAGCAGTGACGGGGGGTCTGAAGCTTTCTTT	CASSDGGSEAFF
TRBV5-8	NA	NA	TRBJ1-5	TGTGCCAGCAGCCAAGGACAGAATAGCAATCAGCCCCAGCATTTT	CASSQGQNSNQPQHF
TRBV30	NA	NA	TRBJ1-3	TGTGCCTGGAATCACCCATGGGCGCCGTCCTACTCTGGAAACACCATATATTTT	CAWNHPWAPSYSGNTIYF
TRBV10-3	NA	NA	TRBJ1-3	TGTGCCATCAGTGAGTCGGTAGGGGGCTCTGGAAACACCATATATTTT	CAISESVGGSGNTIYF
TRBV5-1	NA	NA	TRBJ2-7	TGCGCCAGCAGCTTGTCTAGCGCTTCATACGAGCAGTACTTC	CASSLSSASYEQYF
TRBV9	TRBD1	NA	TRBJ1-5	TGTGCCAGCAGCGTAGGGGGACAGATCAATCAGCCCCAGCATTTT	CASSVGGQINQPQHF
TRBV5-8	NA	NA	TRBJ1-2	TGTGCCAGCAGCCCGGACGGAGGTCTTGATGGCTACACCTTC	CASSPDGGLDGYTF
TRBV28	NA	NA	TRBJ1-5	TGTGCCAGCAACCATTCTCCGGGGGTTAAGGGGCAGCCCCAGCATTTT	CASNHSPGVKGQPQHF
TRBV6-1	TRBD2	NA	TRBJ2-3	TGTGCCAGCAGTGAACTTCTAGCGGGTAACACAGATACGCAGTATTTT	CASSELLAGNTDTQYF
TRBV28	NA	once	TRBJ1-3	TGTGCCAGCAGTTACGGGTCCTCTGGAAACACCATATATTTT	CASSYGSSGNTIYF
TRBV7-8	TRBD1	NA	TRBJ1-5	TGTGCCAGCAGCTTAGAGGCAGGGGGTTTCTTCAATCAGCCCCAGCATTTT	CASSLEAGGFFNQPQHF
TRBV27	TRBD1	few	TRBJ2-1	TGTGCCAGCACTAACAGGGGCAATGAGCAGTTCTTC	CASTNRGNEQFF
TRBV6-5	NA	once	TRBJ1-2	TGTGCCAGCAGTACGGGCGAGGGAAGTGGCTACACCTTC	CASSTGEGSGYTF
TRBV29-1	TRBD2	once	TRBJ2-5	TGCAGCGTTGGCCCTAGCGGGAGGGCCAGGGAGACCCAGTACTTC	CSVGPSGRARETQYF
TRBV5-8	TRBD2	NA	TRBJ2-7	TGTGCCAGCAGCCGGGAGCGGGAGACCTACGAGCAGTACTTC	CASSRERETYEQYF
TRBV7-6	NA	NA	TRBJ2-7	TGTGCCAGCAGCTTAGCGGGAGACTACGAGCAGTACTTC	CASSLAGDYEQYF
TRBV10-2	TRBD2	NA	TRBJ2-1	TGCGCCAGCAGTGAAGCGGGAGGGTCCTACAATGAGCAGTTCTTC	CASSEAGGSYNEQFF
TRBV15	NA	NA	TRBJ1-6	TGTGCCACCAGCAGCTCCGACTGGGGTCAGGGGTTAGATTCACCCCTCCACTTT	CATSSSDWGQGLDSPLHF
TRBV5-5	TRBD1	NA	TRBJ2-7	TGTGCCAGCAGCTTCCGACAGGGCAGCTACGAGCAGTACTTC	CASSFRQGSYEQYF
TRBV19	TRBD1	NA	TRBJ2-5	TGTGCCAGTAGTGGTCCTAGCAGACAGGGAGAGACCCAGTACTTC	CASSGPSRQGETQYF
TRBV6-1	TRBD1	NA	TRBJ2-1	TGTGCCAGCAGTGAATCTACCGGGACAGAAGACAATGAGCAGTTCTTC	CASSESTGTEDNEQFF
TRBV19	TRBD1	NA	TRBJ2-2	TGTGCCAGTAGCCGGACAGGGTGGGGGAACACCGGGGAGCTGTTTTTT	CASSRTGWGNTGELFF
TRBV7-9	NA	NA	TRBJ1-1	TGTGCCAGCAGCCCAGGGTTTGCGAACACTGAAGCTTTCTTT	CASSPGFANTEAFF
TRBV5-6	TRBD2	NA	TRBJ2-1	TGTGCCAGCAGCTTGTTTGCGGGAGTCAGGGCGTACAATGAGCAGTTCTTC	CASSLFAGVRAYNEQFF
TRBV19	NA	NA	TRBJ2-1	TGTGCCAGTATGGCCGGGGGTGAGCAGTTCTTC	CASMAGGEQFF
TRBV19	TRBD2	NA	TRBJ2-1	TGTGCCAGTACCGTAGGCTGGACTAGCGGGGGGGCAAGTGAGCAGTTCTTC	CASTVGWTSGGASEQFF
TRBV9	TRBD1	NA	TRBJ2-1	TGTGCCAGCAGTCGTTGGACAGGGGTCACCAATGAGCAGTTCTTC	CASSRWTGVTNEQFF
TRBV6-1	NA	NA	TRBJ1-5	TGTGCCAGCAGTGACCAGGTTGGTGCGCGCAATCAGCCCCAGCATTTT	CASSDQVGARNQPQHF
TRBV7-9	NA	NA	TRBJ2-1	TGTGCCAGCAGCTTACGGGATGTAAATGAGCAGTTCTTC	CASSLRDVNEQFF
TRBV13	NA	NA	TRBJ1-2	TGTGCCAGCAGCTTCCGGGGGGAGCGAGGCTACACCTTC	CASSFRGERGYTF
TRBV15	TRBD1	NA	TRBJ2-1	TGTGCCACCAGCAGAGAAGGTCGGACAGGGGGAAACAATGAGCAGTTCTTC	CATSREGRTGGNNEQFF